This T cell receptor (beta chain) was captured in a study of blood T cell repertoires in COVID-19. This clone was picked up one time. As handled by the study authors: The assay estimated nucleated cells by amplifying reference gene primers. Measured with immunoSEQ multiplex PCR; TCRdb has only the in-frame clones, and not every one. V and J calls and clone size are as listed in that table; D and trimming were resolved from the DNA. The sample includes about 350,000 clones, roughly 87% seen only once; the top ten take roughly 1%. The sequence was obtained from a woman between 25 and 40 years old who had recovered from COVID-19. Specimen: PBMCs or T cells enriched from blood (not recorded which).

In DNA form, the CDR3 reads TGTGCCAGCAGCTTGGATTCCCGGGACACAGATACGCAGTATTTT. Translating it yields CASSLDSRDTDTQYF. V is TRBV5-6 and J is TRBJ2-3, with a weak D call TRBD2 (5 bases). V was shortened by 0 bases and J by 2 bases, with 10 bases between the two germline ends. The CDR3 spans 15 residues. Germline V lookup: CDR1 SGHDT, CDR2 YYEEEE. Filled out from reference TRBV5-6 and TRBJ2-3, the complete variable domain reads DAGVTQSPTHLIKTRGQQVTLRCSPKSGHDTVSWYQQALGQGPQFIFQYYEEEERQRGNFPDRFSGHQFPNYSSELNVNALLLGDSALYLCASSLDSRDTDTQYFGPGTRLTVL.